In its sample, the clone carrying this TCR beta chain was seen once. The antigen is not known. This sample is part of a study of STAT3 mutations in large granular lymphocyte leukemia. V was shortened by 3 bases and J by 5 bases, with 14 bases between the two germline ends. This CDR3 comprises 14 residues. Germline lookup yields CDR1 SGHTS and CDR2 YDEGEE. The repertoire was sequenced with immunoSEQ multiplex PCR; TCRdb's copy has only in-frame clones and lacks some. Of 1,400 to 1,500 clones in the sample, 69% were seen once. General study points: In T-cell large granular lymphocyte leukemia, about half of patients showed multiple immunodominant subclonotypes. Samples missed the first appearance of the clone. Sampling intervals varied between patients and samples.

The chain recombines TRBV5-8 with TRBJ2-5; maybe TRBD1 (5 bases). Specimen: peripheral blood mononuclear cells. The receptor was derived from a woman aged 65 to 85 with T-cell large granular lymphocyte leukemia. Some clones in this sample may be carry-over from other donors' samples. The CDR3: CASSWGQPGETQYF. In DNA form, the CDR3 reads TGTGCCAGCAGCTGGGGCCAGCCTGGGGAGACCCAGTACTTC. The whole variable domain, filled in from reference TRBV5-8 and TRBJ2-5, reads EAGVTQSPTHLIKTRGQQATLRCSPISGHTSVYWYQQALGLGLQFLLWYDEGEERNRGNFPPRFSGRQFPNYSSELNVNALELEDSALYLCASSWGQPGETQYFGPGTRLLVL.